This TCR beta chain was recovered during a study of T cells after yellow fever vaccination (dated by TCRdb to about 2019). Context from the whole study: The SMART-Seq v4 Ultra Low Input RNA kit was used to prepare libraries from fractions with low cell numbers. Bulk TCR alpha and beta repertoires were sequenced longitudinally to track T-cell clones before and after primary and booster YFV17D yellow fever vaccination. Two healthy male donors, one aged 18 to 29 and one aged 30 to 40 years, made up the cohort. Bulk PBMC replicates and cell subsets were isolated from blood drawn at multiple timepoints before and after both primary and secondary immunization. General conclusions and limits of the study: Compared with the primary T-cell response, the secondary T-cell response was faster but weaker, reaching its peak on day 5 rather than on day 15. A small fraction of clonotypes appeared in both the CD4 and CD8 compartments, likely as a result of convergent recombination. Most clones expanded after primary vaccination (approximately 96% of CD4 and around 88% of CD8) were re-detected after the booster, suggesting that broad memory maintenance occurred. Because the study included only two donors, the extent to which the findings can be generalized is limited. FACS-sorted repertoires could contain abundant contaminating clonotypes from the bulk population, so computational filtering was required.

CDR1 MNHNY and CDR2 SVGAGI were looked up in the germline V gene (reference sequence). V gives up 6 bases and J gives up 6 bases, and the segment between their germline ends measures 5 bases. The CDR3, cysteine through phenylalanine, is 10 amino acids long. The DNA shown is the 30-base CDR3, in frame from base 1. The treatment or condition label, read with the paper, signifies: live attenuated yellow fever vaccine strain. PBMCs were isolated from peripheral blood using a standard Ficoll-Paque protocol. Dynabeads CD4 and CD8 positive selection kits were used to isolate the CD4 and CD8 T-cell fractions. TriZol was used to extract RNA from bulk PBMCs, from CD4 and CD8 fractions, and from dextramer-positive and dextramer-negative fractions. TCRdb shows the sequencer as Illumina NovaSeq 6000. TCR cDNA was synthesized by 5'RACE template switching, through which a universal primer site and unique molecular identifiers were introduced. Priming of cDNA synthesis was performed from both the TCR alpha and TCR beta constant segments. Two PCR steps were used to amplify libraries, with sample barcodes and sequencing adapters being added in the second step. Sequencing of libraries was done on Illumina HiSeq 2500 (2x100 bp) or NovaSeq (2x150 bp). The original methods were these. MIGEC handled demultiplexing of reads and collapsing into UMI consensus sequences, while MiXCR performed V(D)J alignment. Using edgeR on replicate PBMC samples, clonotypes were called vaccine-responding if FDR was below 0.01 and the log2 fold change was above 5 up to day 15. CD4 or CD8 identity was assigned to each bulk clonotype according to whether the clonotype was present at higher abundance in the sequenced CD4 repertoire or the sequenced CD8 repertoire. TCRdb ran its own pipeline on the public reads, namely fastp trimming at Q25 and MiXCR clone calling, and kept in-frame beta chains. Identical CDR3 protein sequences are pooled into one entry, listed with their most common genes and DNA. TCRdb, not the authors, supplied the V and J calls. The sample yields around 260,000 distinct CDR3 sequences; about 5.2% were counted once. The ten largest account for around 3.5% of the sample.

Of note for this clonotype: What antigen it recognizes has not been identified. No much larger clone exists at a distance of one base, and base qualities are not known.

The sample was CD4+ T cells sorted from PBMCs, taken on the day of the yellow fever booster vaccination. The chain is made from TRBV6-6 and TRBJ2-5; there is no confident call for the D gene. The receptor was derived from a man aged 18-30 years who received the YFV17D yellow fever vaccine. The nucleotide sequence reads TGTGCCAGCAGAGAGCAGACCCAGTACTTC. Protein translation: CASREQTQYF.